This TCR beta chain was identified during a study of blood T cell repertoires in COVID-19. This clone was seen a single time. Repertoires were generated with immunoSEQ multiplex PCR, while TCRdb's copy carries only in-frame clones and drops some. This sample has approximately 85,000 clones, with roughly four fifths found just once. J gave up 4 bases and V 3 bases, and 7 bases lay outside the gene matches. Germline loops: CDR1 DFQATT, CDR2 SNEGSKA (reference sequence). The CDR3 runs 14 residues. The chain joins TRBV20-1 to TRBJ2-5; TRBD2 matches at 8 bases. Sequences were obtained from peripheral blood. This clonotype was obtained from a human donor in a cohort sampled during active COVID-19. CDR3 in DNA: TGCAGTGCTAGTGTTAGCGGGGCGTTAGAGACCCAGTACTTC. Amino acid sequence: CSASVSGALETQYF.